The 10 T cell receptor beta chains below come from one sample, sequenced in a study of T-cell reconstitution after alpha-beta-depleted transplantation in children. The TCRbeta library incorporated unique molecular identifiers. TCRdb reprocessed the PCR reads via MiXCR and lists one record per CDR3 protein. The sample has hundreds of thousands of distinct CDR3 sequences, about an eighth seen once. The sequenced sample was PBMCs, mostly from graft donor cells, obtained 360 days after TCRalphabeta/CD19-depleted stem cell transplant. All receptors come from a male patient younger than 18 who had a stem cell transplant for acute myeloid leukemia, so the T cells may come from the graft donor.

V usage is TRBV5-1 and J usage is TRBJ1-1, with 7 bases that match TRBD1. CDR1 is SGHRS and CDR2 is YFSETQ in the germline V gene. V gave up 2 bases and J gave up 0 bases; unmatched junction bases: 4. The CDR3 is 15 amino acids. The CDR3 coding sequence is TGCGCCAGCAGCTTACCGACAGGGTTGAACACTGAAGCTTTCTTT. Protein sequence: CASSLPTGLNTEAFF. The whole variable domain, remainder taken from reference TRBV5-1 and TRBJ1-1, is KAGVTQTPRYLIKTRGQQVTLSCSPISGHRSVSWYQQTPGQGLQFLFEYFSETQRNKGNFPGRFSGRQFSNSRSEMNVSTLELGDSALYLCASSLPTGLNTEAFFGQGTRLTVV.

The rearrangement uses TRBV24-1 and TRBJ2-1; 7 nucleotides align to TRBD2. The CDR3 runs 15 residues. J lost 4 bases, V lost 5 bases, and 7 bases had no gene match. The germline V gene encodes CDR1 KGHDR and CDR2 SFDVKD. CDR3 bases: TGTGCCACCAGTGCGCCTCTAGCGGAATACAATGAGCAGTTCTTC. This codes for CATSAPLAEYNEQFF.

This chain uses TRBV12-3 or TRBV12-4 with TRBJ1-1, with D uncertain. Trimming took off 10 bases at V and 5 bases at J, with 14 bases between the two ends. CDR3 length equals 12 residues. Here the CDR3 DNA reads TGTGCCACCGCTCCCGGGATAACTGAAGCTTTCTTT. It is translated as CATAPGITEAFF.

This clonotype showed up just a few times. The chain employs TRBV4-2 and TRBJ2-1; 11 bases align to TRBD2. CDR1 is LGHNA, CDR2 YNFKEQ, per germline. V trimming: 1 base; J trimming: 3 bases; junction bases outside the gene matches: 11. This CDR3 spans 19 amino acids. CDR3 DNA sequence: TGTGCCAGCAGCCAAGTGATGACTAGCGGGAACTCGGTCTACAATGAGCAGTTCTTC. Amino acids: CASSQVMTSGNSVYNEQFF.

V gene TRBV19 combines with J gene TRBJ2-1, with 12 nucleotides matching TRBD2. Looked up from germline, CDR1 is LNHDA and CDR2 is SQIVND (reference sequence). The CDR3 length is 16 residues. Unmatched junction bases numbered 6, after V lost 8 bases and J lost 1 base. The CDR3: CASAPTSGGSYNEQFF. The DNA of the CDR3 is TGTGCCAGTGCCCCGACTAGCGGGGGTTCCTACAATGAGCAGTTCTTC.

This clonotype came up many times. DNA for the CDR3: TGCAGTGCTAGGATGGCTCTGAAGGGAGAGACCCAGTACTTC. Translating it yields CSARMALKGETQYF. The chain is built from TRBV20-1 and TRBJ2-5; unclear D gene. This CDR3 has 14 amino acids. Germline V CDR1 and CDR2: DFQATT, SNEGSKA (reference sequence). Between the trimmed V and J ends, which lost 3 bases and 4 bases, there was a span of 15 bases.

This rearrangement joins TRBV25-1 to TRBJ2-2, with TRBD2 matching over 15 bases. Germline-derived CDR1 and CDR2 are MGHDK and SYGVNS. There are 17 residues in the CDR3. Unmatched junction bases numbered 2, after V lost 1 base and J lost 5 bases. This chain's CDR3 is CASSEWGTSGRTGELFF. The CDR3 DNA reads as TGTGCCAGCAGTGAATGGGGGACTAGCGGGAGGACCGGGGAGCTGTTTTTT.

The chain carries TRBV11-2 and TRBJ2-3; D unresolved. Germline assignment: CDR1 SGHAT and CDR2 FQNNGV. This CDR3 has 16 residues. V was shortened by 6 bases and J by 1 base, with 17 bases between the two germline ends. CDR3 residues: CASSQSVPWGTDTQYF. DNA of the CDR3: TGTGCCAGCAGTCAGAGCGTCCCTTGGGGCACAGATACGCAGTATTTT.

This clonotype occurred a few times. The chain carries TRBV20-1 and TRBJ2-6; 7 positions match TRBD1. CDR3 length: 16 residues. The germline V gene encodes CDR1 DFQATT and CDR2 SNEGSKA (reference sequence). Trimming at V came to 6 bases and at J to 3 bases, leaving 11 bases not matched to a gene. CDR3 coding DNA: TGCAGTGCCCCAGCTGTAGGGGGCGTTGGGGCCAACGTCCTGACTTTC. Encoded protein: CSAPAVGGVGANVLTF.

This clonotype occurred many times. The CDR3 coding sequence is TGTGCCAGCAGCGTAGGCCCCCTAGCGGGAGGGCCCGGGGGAGACACGGGGAATGAGCAGTTCTTC. This encodes CASSVGPLAGGPGGDTGNEQFF. The chain combines TRBV9 with TRBJ2-1; 12 nucleotides align to TRBD2. The germline CDR1 and CDR2 sequences are SGDLS and YYNGEE. Unmatched junction bases numbered 23, after V lost 0 bases and J lost 7 bases. The CDR3 totals 22 residues.